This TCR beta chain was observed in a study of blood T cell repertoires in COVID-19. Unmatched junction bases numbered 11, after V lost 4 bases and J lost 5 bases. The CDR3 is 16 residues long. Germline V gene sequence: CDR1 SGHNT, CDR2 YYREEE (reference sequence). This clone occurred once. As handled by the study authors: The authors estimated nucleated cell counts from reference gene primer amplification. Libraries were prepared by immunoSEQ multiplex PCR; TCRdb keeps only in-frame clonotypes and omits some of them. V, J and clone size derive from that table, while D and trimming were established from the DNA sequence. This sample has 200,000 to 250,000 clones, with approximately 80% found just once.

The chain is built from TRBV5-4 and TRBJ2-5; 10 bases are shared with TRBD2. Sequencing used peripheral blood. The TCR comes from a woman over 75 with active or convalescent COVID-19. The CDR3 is CASSVIAGGPPETQYF. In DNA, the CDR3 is TGTGCCAGCAGCGTTATAGCGGGGGGCCCCCCGGAGACCCAGTACTTC.